The present entry profiles one T cell receptor beta chain with its context. Its antigen is not identified. An end of the junction differs from the germline gene, which may be a read error. Healthy donors had no documented immune events, such as infections, while sampled. The entry originates in a study of identifying expanded T cells in peripheral blood. General study points: Over approximately two and four weeks, about 15 and 19 clones changed, versus approximately 1.2 between replicates. Clone count variance between roughly 2-week samples rose with total template count.

This CDR3 comprises 11 residues. CDR1 SGHRS and CDR2 YFSETQ come from the germline V gene. Profiling relied on immunoSEQ multiplex PCR, and the TCRdb table lists in-frame clones only, not all of them. This sample has 45,000 to 75,000 clones, with under 85% found just once. The TCR comes from a person between 18 and 75 years old in good health. Input material: blood. The gene calls are TRBV5-1 and TRBJ2-1; D unclear. The CDR3 is CASSESAVWIF. CDR3 coding DNA: TGCGCCAGCAGCGAGTCGGCGGTTTGGATCTTC.